In its sample, the clone carrying this T cell receptor (beta chain) was seen many times. Its antigen is unknown. CDR1 is SGHNT and CDR2 is YYREEE in the germline V gene (reference sequence). CDR3 length: 14 residues. V lost 0 bases and J 2 bases, leaving 8 bases between the germline ends. TCRdb fed the 5' RACE reads into MiXCR, producing one record per CDR3 protein. The table shows some 23,000 distinct CDR3 sequences, with about 6.8% occurring only once. Noted time point: sample taken at primary tumor resection. This sample stems from a study of spatial heterogeneity in lung cancer. Across the study: Mean representation of each unique TCR and UMI combination in the raw reads exceeded nine occurrences.

Whole-study results and caveats: Tumor mutation count correlated with how many alpha and beta TCRs expanded intratumorally. Coverage was estimated at about 7% of tumor T cells for alpha chains and about 13% for beta chains.

This TCR was sampled from a male donor with early-stage non-small cell lung cancer. This specimen was lung tumor tissue, taken at surgery. The gene calls are TRBV5-4 and TRBJ2-5, with D possibly TRBD1 on 5 matching bases. CDR3 protein: CASSLEAGQETQYF. The DNA of the CDR3 is TGTGCCAGCAGCTTGGAGGCAGGGCAAGAGACCCAGTACTTC.